Listed below are T cell receptor beta chains from one sample, sequenced in a study of T cells in Graves' hyperthyroidism and ophthalmopathy. TCRdb re-called the multiplex PCR reads with MiXCR, one entry per CDR3 protein. The sample yields approximately 600,000 distinct CDR3 sequences, around 21% seen once. Sequenced material: blood. Receptors were obtained from a man aged 25 to 40 with Graves' ophthalmopathy. CDR3s include the opening cysteine and the closing phenylalanine or tryptophan. A D gene is named only where the DNA matches it firmly. Only part of the rows carry a size: once, few, many, or a class if the clone is expanded.

TRBV18,.,TRBJ1-1,.,CASPPRQPTEAFF,TGTGCCAGCCCACCCCGACAGCCCACTGAAGCTTTCTTT
TRBV9,TRBD1,TRBJ1-1,many,CASSPHAGGSAEAFF,TGTGCCAGCAGCCCCCACGCAGGGGGAAGCGCTGAAGCTTTCTTT
TRBV15,.,TRBJ1-1,.,CATSRDRSRANFEAFF,TGTGCCACCAGCAGAGATCGATCCAGGGCGAATTTTGAAGCTTTCTTT
TRBV27,TRBD1,TRBJ1-6,few,CASRSSGGSPLHF,TGTGCCAGCAGATCCTCAGGGGGTTCACCCCTCCACTTT
TRBV5-4,.,TRBJ2-5,.,CASSLDGDGETQYF,TGTGCCAGCAGCTTGGACGGGGACGGGGAGACCCAGTACTTC
TRBV28,TRBD2,TRBJ2-7,many,CASSSILGGRASEQYF,TGTGCCAGCAGTTCAATACTAGGAGGGAGGGCCAGCGAGCAGTACTTC
TRBV2,.,TRBJ1-4,few,CASSSRRVIGLSTNEKLFF,TGTGCCAGCAGTTCCAGAAGGGTCATAGGGCTATCAACTAATGAAAAACTGTTTTTT
TRBV6-9,.,TRBJ2-1,.,CASSYGSGEMYNEQFF,TGTGCCAGCAGTTACGGGTCTGGGGAGATGTACAATGAGCAGTTCTTC
TRBV28,.,TRBJ2-1,few,CASNQDSNEQFF,TGTGCCAGCAACCAAGACAGCAATGAGCAGTTCTTC
TRBV3-1,.,TRBJ2-1,few,CASSQDSRVSMVEQFF,TGTGCCAGCAGCCAAGATAGCAGGGTGTCTATGGTTGAGCAGTTCTTC
TRBV19,.,TRBJ1-5,few,CASSIGPSTGTMGQPQHF,TGTGCCAGTAGTATTGGGCCGAGTACCGGGACAATGGGTCAGCCCCAGCATTTT
TRBV24-1,TRBD1,TRBJ1-6,.,CATSEYRDQGVGNSPLHF,TGTGCCACCAGTGAGTACCGGGACCAGGGGGTAGGTAATTCACCCCTCCACTTT
TRBV2,.,TRBJ1-1,.,CATSPAGAPDTEAFF,TGTGCCACCTCCCCGGCGGGGGCGCCGGACACTGAAGCTTTCTTT
TRBV29-1,.,TRBJ2-4,.,CSVVDGLLAKNIQYF,TGCAGCGTTGTCGACGGACTCTTAGCCAAAAACATTCAGTACTTC
TRBV20-1,.,TRBJ1-6,.,CSAPSRQGHSPLHF,TGCAGTGCTCCAAGCAGGCAGGGGCATTCACCCCTCCACTTT
TRBV19,TRBD1,TRBJ1-3,.,CASTRQGASGNTIYF,TGTGCCAGTACCCGACAGGGAGCCTCTGGAAACACCATATATTTT
TRBV5-6,TRBD1,TRBJ1-1,few,CASSRATGRNTEAFF,TGTGCCAGCAGCCGAGCGACAGGGAGGAACACTGAAGCTTTCTTT
TRBV5-1,.,TRBJ2-3,few,CASSSRGGPTDTQYF,TGCGCCAGCAGCTCCAGGGGGGGCCCAACAGATACGCAGTATTTT
TRBV15,TRBD1,TRBJ1-5,.,CATSREDRARQPQHF,TGTGCCACCAGCAGAGAAGACAGGGCACGGCAGCCCCAGCATTTT
TRBV6-5,.,TRBJ2-7,many,CASSYSRLAYEQYF,TGTGCCAGCAGTTACTCTCGACTAGCCTACGAGCAGTACTTC
TRBV6-6,.,TRBJ1-5,many,CASSYLTGVGQPQHF,TGTGCCAGCAGTTACCTGACAGGTGTGGGTCAGCCCCAGCATTTT
TRBV7-9,.,TRBJ2-7,.,CASSSLGVGSNSYEQYF,TGTGCCAGCAGCTCACTTGGAGTGGGGTCTAACTCATACGAGCAGTACTTC
TRBV11-2,TRBD2,TRBJ2-3,many,CASSLTSGRAFADTQYF,TGTGCCAGCAGCCTAACTAGCGGGAGGGCCTTTGCTGATACGCAGTATTTT
TRBV10-3,TRBD2,TRBJ2-7,.,CAISEKGGSSYNEQYF,TGTGCCATCAGTGAGAAGGGCGGGAGCTCCTACAATGAGCAGTACTTC
TRBV7-2,TRBD2,TRBJ2-7,many,CASSRPSGSSEQYF,TGTGCCAGCAGCCGTCCTAGCGGGAGCTCCGAGCAGTACTTC
TRBV6-1,.,TRBJ2-5,.,CASRRGGAQETQYF,TGTGCCAGCAGACGAGGGGGGGCCCAAGAGACCCAGTACTTC
TRBV28,.,TRBJ1-5,.,CANSQVSNQPQHF,TGTGCCAACAGCCAGGTTAGCAATCAGCCCCAGCATTTT
TRBV12-3/TRBV12-4,.,TRBJ1-5,.,CASSLTRSNQPQHF,TGTGCCAGCAGTTTAACCCGTAGCAATCAGCCCCAGCATTTT
TRBV11-2,.,TRBJ1-3,.,CASSLWSKEENTIYF,TGTGCCAGCAGTCTCTGGTCGAAAGAAGAAAACACCATATATTTT
TRBV5-1,TRBD2,TRBJ2-1,.,CASSRAGVGEQFF,TGCGCCAGCAGCCGAGCGGGAGTTGGTGAGCAGTTCTTC
TRBV7-2,.,TRBJ1-6,few,CASSLAGRERNYNSPLHF,TGTGCCAGCAGCTTAGCCGGACGAGAGCGGAATTATAATTCACCCCTCCACTTT
TRBV28,.,TRBJ2-7,many,CASAIGIAYEQYF,TGTGCCAGCGCAATAGGGATCGCCTACGAGCAGTACTTC
TRBV19,.,TRBJ2-3,.,CASSAIGDTQYF,TGTGCCAGTAGTGCCATTGGAGATACGCAGTATTTT
TRBV5-1,.,TRBJ1-1,.,CASSPTGRMNTEAFF,TGCGCCAGCAGCCCCACCGGACGGATGAACACTGAAGCTTTCTTT
TRBV6-1,.,TRBJ1-5,.,CASSEGEFVQPQHF,TGTGCCAGCAGTGAGGGGGAGTTTGTTCAGCCCCAGCATTTT
TRBV2,.,TRBJ2-1,.,CATSVRDRIYNEQFF,TGTGCCACCTCAGTCCGGGACCGGATCTACAATGAGCAGTTCTTC
TRBV5-1,.,TRBJ2-7,many,CASSLDRDNYEQYF,TGCGCCAGCAGCTTGGACAGGGATAACTACGAGCAGTACTTC